These 20 T cell receptor beta chains were all obtained from the same sample, sequenced in a study of cytomegalovirus exposure and HLA in healthy donors. With 60 Vbeta and 13 Jbeta primers, the PCR was carried out. Profiling relied on immunoSEQ multiplex PCR, and the TCRdb table lists in-frame clones only, not all of them. Of about 100,000 clones listed, approximately 68% are singletons. Sequences were obtained from PBMCs. All receptors derive from a young woman in good health and CMV-seropositive.

The V and J genes are TRBV25-1 and TRBJ2-5; weak D call: TRBD1 (5 bases). The DNA end is more similar to TRBJ2-7, so the J call may be wrong. CDR3 length: 14 residues. CDR1 and CDR2 (germline): MGHDK, SYGVNS. The DNA for the CDR3 is TGTGCCAGCAGTGATTCAGGGCCCGGCTACGAGCAGTACTTC. Translated, it gives CASSDSGPGYEQYF.

This chain uses TRBV28 with TRBJ2-7, with TRBD2 matching 10 bases. There are 14 residues in the CDR3. V was clipped by 7 bases and J by 10 bases; unmatched bases: 13. CDR1 and CDR2 from the germline V gene are MDHEN and SYDVKM. The CDR3 sequence: CASTPGLAGVYQYF. The DNA for the CDR3 is TGTGCCAGCACCCCGGGTCTAGCGGGAGTGTATCAGTACTTC. The full variable domain, in which reference TRBV28 and TRBJ2-7 provide the parts outside the CDR3, is DVKVTQSSRYLVKRTGEKVFLECVQDMDHENMFWYRQDPGLGLRLIYFSYDVKMKEKGDIPEGYSVSREKKERFSLILESASTNQTSMYLCASTPGLAGVYQYFGPGTRLTVT.

The chain uses TRBV10-3 and TRBJ2-3; tentative D call: TRBD2 (6 bases). The CDR3 contains 12 residues. The V end was cut by 7 bases, the J end by 3 bases, with 8 bases between. Germline V CDR1 and CDR2: ENHRY, SYGVKD. The CDR3 DNA reads TGTGCCATCATGGAGGGTACAGATACGCAGTATTTT. Its protein is CAIMEGTDTQYF.

The CDR3 loop reads CASSLEGAGYGYTF. CDR3 bases: TGTGCCAGCAGCTTGGAGGGGGCTGGCTATGGCTACACCTTC. The chain couples TRBV5-5 to TRBJ1-2, with 7 bases lining up with TRBD1. Germline loops: CDR1 SGHKS, CDR2 YYEKEE (reference sequence). With V trimmed by 0 bases and J by 4 bases, 3 bases remained unmatched. The CDR3 consists of 14 residues.

This chain joins TRBV2 and TRBJ2-4; D might be TRBD1 (8 bases). The length of the CDR3 is 12 residues. Germline V gene lookup returns CDR1 SNHLY and CDR2 FYNNEI. Between the trimmed V and J ends, which lost 9 bases and 8 bases, there was a span of 14 bases. This CDR3 reads CASRTGRDIQYF. The CDR3 DNA sequence: TGTGCCAGTCGGACAGGGAGGGACATTCAGTACTTC.

This clone was found a few times. This chain uses TRBV4-1 with TRBJ1-5; unclear D gene. V was trimmed by 0 bases and J by 4 bases, leaving 13 bases between them. The CDR3 sequence is 16 residues long. Germline V gene data show CDR1 as MGHRA and CDR2 as YSYEKL. This CDR3 reads CASSQDNPEINQPQHF. The CDR3 DNA sequence: TGCGCCAGCAGCCAAGATAACCCGGAGATTAATCAGCCCCAGCATTTT.

The V gene is TRBV9, the J gene TRBJ2-7, with 11 positions matching TRBD2. J lost 1 base, V lost 3 bases, and 9 bases had no gene match. Per germline, CDR1 SGDLS and CDR2 YYNGEE. The CDR3 loop spans 17 amino acids. The CDR3 region is CASSAEGRTSGSYEQYF. The CDR3 nucleotides read TGTGCCAGCAGCGCCGAGGGCAGGACTAGCGGGTCCTACGAGCAGTACTTC. The complete variable domain, with remaining parts taken from reference TRBV9 and TRBJ2-7, reads DSGVTQTPKHLITATGQRVTLRCSPRSGDLSVYWYQQSLDQGLQFLIQYYNGEERAKGNILERFSAQQFPDLHSELNLSSLELGDSALYFCASSAEGRTSGSYEQYFGPGTRLTVT.

The chain links TRBV6-5 to TRBJ2-7, with 8 bases lining up with TRBD2. V trimming: 2 bases; J trimming: 5 bases; junction bases outside the gene matches: 5. The CDR3 contains 14 residues. Germline V gene sequence: CDR1 MNHEY, CDR2 SVGAGI. CDR3 coding DNA: TGTGCCAGCAGTTACGGGCGGGAGGCGAACGAGCAGTACTTC. Encoded protein: CASSYGREANEQYF.

This clone was seen just once. This rearrangement joins TRBV5-4 to TRBJ2-3; TRBD1 agrees at 7 bases. This CDR3 region has 16 residues. Germline CDR1 SGHNT, CDR2 YYREEE (reference sequence). J gave up 0 bases and V 4 bases, and 8 bases lay outside the gene matches. The CDR3 region is CASSLGGSGSTDTQYF. In nucleotides, the CDR3 is TGTGCCAGCAGCCTAGGGGGCTCGGGTAGCACAGATACGCAGTATTTT.

The V and J genes are TRBV30 and TRBJ2-3, with D possibly TRBD2 on 5 matching bases. Germline V gene data show CDR1 as GTSNPN and CDR2 as SVGIG (reference sequence). The V and J ends lost 6 bases and 2 bases respectively, with 12 bases between them. The CDR3 totals 13 residues. The CDR3 loop reads CACLGGPTDTQYF. The CDR3 nucleotides are TGTGCCTGTCTGGGCGGGCCCACAGATACGCAGTATTTT.

The V call is TRBV14, the J call TRBJ1-2; D gene unclear. V was shortened by 0 bases and J by 7 bases, with 12 bases between the two germline ends. The V gene's germline CDR1 is SGHDN and CDR2 FVKESK. CDR3 size: 14 residues. CDR3: CASSQDTTRGGYTF. CDR3 DNA: TGTGCCAGCAGCCAAGACACGACTCGGGGTGGCTACACCTTC.

The rearrangement joins TRBV6-5 to TRBJ2-5; D may be TRBD1 (5 bases). Trimming left V 8 bases short and J 3 bases short, with 16 bases between. The CDR3 has 14 amino acids. The germline V gene encodes CDR1 MNHEY and CDR2 SVGAGI. CDR3 amino acids: CASGASETEETQYF. The CDR3 DNA is TGTGCCAGCGGCGCCTCCGAGACAGAAGAGACCCAGTACTTC.

The genes are TRBV4-3 and TRBJ2-5; 11 nucleotides agree with TRBD1. V lost 3 bases, J lost 1 base, and 1 base stayed unmatched. This CDR3 region has 15 residues. Germline V gene lookup returns CDR1 LGHNA and CDR2 YSLEER. CDR3 in amino acids: CASSQGTGGQETQYF. The CDR3 nucleotides read TGCGCCAGCAGCCAGGGGACAGGGGGCCAAGAGACCCAGTACTTC.

This clone has just one count. V and J are TRBV29-1 and TRBJ2-7; 7 bases align to TRBD1. The CDR3 has 13 residues. With 6 bases clipped from V and 2 bases from J, the junction kept 7 bases outside the gene matches. CDR1 SQVTM and CDR2 ANQGSEA come from the germline V gene. The CDR3 reads CSVRRTGPYEQYF. CDR3 DNA: TGCAGCGTCCGGAGGACAGGCCCCTACGAGCAGTACTTC.

J is TRBJ2-7 and V is TRBV5-1, with 11 bases lining up with TRBD2. V shed 2 bases and J 6 bases; nucleotides not matched to a gene: 7. Looked up from germline, CDR1 is SGHRS and CDR2 is YFSETQ. The CDR3 has 15 residues. The CDR3 DNA reads TGCGCCAGCAGCTTCGCTAGCGGGGGGCTGGGCGAGCAGTACTTC. Translating it yields CASSFASGGLGEQYF.

The chain employs TRBV28 and TRBJ1-4; TRBD1 matches 7 bases. CDR3 length equals 13 residues. Trimming took 7 bases from V and 8 from J; bases not matched to a gene: 7. CDR1 is MDHEN, CDR2 SYDVKM, per germline. CDR3 residues: CASNRQGPEKLFF. CDR3 coding DNA: TGTGCCAGCAATAGACAGGGTCCGGAAAAACTGTTTTTT.

In nucleotides, the CDR3 is TGCGCCAGCAGCTCATCCGGGACTAGCGGGAACGAGCAGTACTTC. This encodes CASSSSGTSGNEQYF. V and J are TRBV5-1 and TRBJ2-7, with 13 bases identical to TRBD2. The V gene end was trimmed by 3 bases and the J gene end by 5 bases; junction bases not matched to a gene: 5. Per germline, CDR1 SGHRS and CDR2 YFSETQ. This CDR3 is built from 15 residues.

V is TRBV6-5 and J is TRBJ2-7, with a weak D call TRBD1 (6 bases). The CDR3 is 13 amino acids. V was pared by 6 bases and J by 6 bases, with 15 bases between. CDR1 and CDR2 (germline): MNHEY, SVGAGI. CDR3 nucleotides: TGTGCCAGCAGAGCCCAGGGGCTCCGCGAGCAGTACTTC. Encoded protein: CASRAQGLREQYF.

The chain has TRBV27 and TRBJ2-7; 9 bases match TRBD1. This CDR3 comprises 15 residues. Trimming at V came to 5 bases and at J to 5 bases, leaving 10 bases not matched to a gene. Germline CDR1 MNHEY, CDR2 SMNVEV (reference sequence). The CDR3 sequence: CASSPWDRVKNEQYF. Written as DNA, the CDR3 is TGTGCCAGCAGTCCATGGGACAGGGTGAAGAACGAGCAGTACTTC.

The V call is TRBV27, the J call TRBJ1-1; D is undetermined. Germline assignment: CDR1 MNHEY and CDR2 SMNVEV (reference sequence). The CDR3 runs 14 residues. With 3 bases removed from V and 7 bases from J, the gap between germline ends came to 15 bases. CDR3 coding DNA: TGTGCCAGCAGTTTCTTGGCAGAGGGATTTGAAGCTTTCTTT. It is translated as CASSFLAEGFEAFF.